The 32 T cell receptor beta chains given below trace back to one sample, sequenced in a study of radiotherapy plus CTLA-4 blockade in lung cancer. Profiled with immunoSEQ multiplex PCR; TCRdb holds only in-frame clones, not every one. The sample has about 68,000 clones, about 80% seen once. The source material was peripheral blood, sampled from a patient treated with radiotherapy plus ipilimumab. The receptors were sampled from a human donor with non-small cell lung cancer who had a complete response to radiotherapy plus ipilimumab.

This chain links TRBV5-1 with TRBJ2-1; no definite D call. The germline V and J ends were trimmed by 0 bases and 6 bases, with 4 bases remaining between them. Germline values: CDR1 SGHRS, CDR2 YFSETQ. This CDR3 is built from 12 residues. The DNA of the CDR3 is TGCGCCAGCAGCTTGGATAGCAATGAGCAGTTCTTC. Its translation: CASSLDSNEQFF.

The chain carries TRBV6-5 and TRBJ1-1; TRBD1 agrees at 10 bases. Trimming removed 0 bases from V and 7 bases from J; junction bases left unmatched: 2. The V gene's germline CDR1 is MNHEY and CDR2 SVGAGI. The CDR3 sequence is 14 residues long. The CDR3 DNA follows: TGTGCCAGCAGTTACTCGACAGGGGGCTATGAAGCTTTCTTT. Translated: CASSYSTGGYEAFF.

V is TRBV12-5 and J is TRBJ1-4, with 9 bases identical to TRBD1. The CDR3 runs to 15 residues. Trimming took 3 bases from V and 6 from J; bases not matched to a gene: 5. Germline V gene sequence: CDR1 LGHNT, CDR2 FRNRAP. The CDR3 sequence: CASGFGGQGDEKLFF. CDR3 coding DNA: TGTGCTAGTGGTTTTGGGGGACAGGGTGATGAAAAACTGTTTTTT.

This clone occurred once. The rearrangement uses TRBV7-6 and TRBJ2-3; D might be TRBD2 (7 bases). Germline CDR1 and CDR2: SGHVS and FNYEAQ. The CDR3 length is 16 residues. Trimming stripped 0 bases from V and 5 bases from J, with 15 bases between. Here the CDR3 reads CASSLASGGPGDTQYF. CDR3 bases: TGTGCCAGCAGCTTAGCGTCCGGGGGGCCTGGAGATACGCAGTATTTT.

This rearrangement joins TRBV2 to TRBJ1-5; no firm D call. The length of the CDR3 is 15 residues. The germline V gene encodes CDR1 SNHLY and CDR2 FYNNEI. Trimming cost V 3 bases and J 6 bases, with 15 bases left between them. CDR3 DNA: TGTGCCAGCAGTGATGGGCGGACTACCCGTCAGCCCCAGCATTTT. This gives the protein CASSDGRTTRQPQHF. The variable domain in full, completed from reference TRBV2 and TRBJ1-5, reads EPEVTQTPSHQVTQMGQEVILRCVPISNHLYFYWYRQILGQKVEFLVSFYNNEISEKSEIFDDQFSVERPDGSNFTLKIRSTKLEDSAMYFCASSDGRTTRQPQHFGDGTRLSIL.

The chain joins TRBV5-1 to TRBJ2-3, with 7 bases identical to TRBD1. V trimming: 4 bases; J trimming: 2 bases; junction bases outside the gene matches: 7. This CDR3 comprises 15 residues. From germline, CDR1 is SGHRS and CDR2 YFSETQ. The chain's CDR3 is CASSGGQTSTDTQYF. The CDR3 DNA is TGCGCCAGCAGCGGGGGACAGACTTCCACAGATACGCAGTATTTT.

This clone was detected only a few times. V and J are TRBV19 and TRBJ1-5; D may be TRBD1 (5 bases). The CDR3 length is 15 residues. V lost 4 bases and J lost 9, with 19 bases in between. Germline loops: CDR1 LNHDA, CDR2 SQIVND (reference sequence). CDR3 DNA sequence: TGTGCCAGTAGTAGTGGGGGATGGGGGGATCGGCCCCAGCATTTT. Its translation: CASSSGGWGDRPQHF.

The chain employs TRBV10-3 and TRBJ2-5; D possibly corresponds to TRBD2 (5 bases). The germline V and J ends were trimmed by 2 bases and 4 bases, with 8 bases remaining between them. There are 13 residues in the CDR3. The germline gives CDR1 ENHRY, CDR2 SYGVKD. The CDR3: CAISEGRGETQYF. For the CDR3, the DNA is TGTGCCATCAGTGAGGGGAGAGGAGAGACCCAGTACTTC.

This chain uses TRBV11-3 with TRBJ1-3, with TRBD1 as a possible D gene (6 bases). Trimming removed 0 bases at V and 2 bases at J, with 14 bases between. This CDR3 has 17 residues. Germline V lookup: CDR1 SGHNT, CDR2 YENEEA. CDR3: CASSLEGGTNTGNTIYF. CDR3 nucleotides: TGTGCCAGCAGCTTAGAAGGGGGGACAAATACTGGAAACACCATATATTTT.

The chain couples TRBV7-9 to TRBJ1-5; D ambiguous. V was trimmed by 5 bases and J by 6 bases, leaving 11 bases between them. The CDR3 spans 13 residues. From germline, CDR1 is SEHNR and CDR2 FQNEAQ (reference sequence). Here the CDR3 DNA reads TGTGCCAGCAGCGCGAGGGCGGGTCAGCCCCAGCATTTT. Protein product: CASSARAGQPQHF.

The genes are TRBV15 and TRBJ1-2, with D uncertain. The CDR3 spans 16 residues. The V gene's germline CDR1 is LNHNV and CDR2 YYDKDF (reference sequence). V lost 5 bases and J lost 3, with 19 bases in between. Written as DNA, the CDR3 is TGTGCCACCAGCGAGGCGGGAGAGGGCAGCTACTATGGCTACACCTTC. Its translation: CATSEAGEGSYYGYTF.

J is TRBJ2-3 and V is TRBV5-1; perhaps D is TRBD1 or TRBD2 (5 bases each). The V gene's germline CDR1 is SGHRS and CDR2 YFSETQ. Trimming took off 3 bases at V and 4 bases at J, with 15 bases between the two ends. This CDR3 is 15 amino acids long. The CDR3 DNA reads TGCGCCAGCAGCTCCTTGGGGGTTCCCCCAGATACGCAGTATTTT. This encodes CASSSLGVPPDTQYF.

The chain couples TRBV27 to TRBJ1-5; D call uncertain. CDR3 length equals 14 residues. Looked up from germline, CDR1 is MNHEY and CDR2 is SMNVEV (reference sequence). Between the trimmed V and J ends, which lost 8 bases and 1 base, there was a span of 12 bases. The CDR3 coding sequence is TGTGCCAGCGGGCGGACGGGGAGCAATCAGCCCCAGCATTTT. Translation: CASGRTGSNQPQHF.

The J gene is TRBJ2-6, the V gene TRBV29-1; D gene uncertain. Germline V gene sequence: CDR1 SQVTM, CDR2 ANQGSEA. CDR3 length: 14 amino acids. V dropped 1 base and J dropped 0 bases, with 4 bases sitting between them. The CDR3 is CSVEGSSGANVLTF. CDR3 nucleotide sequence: TGCAGCGTTGAAGGGAGCTCTGGGGCCAACGTCCTGACTTTC.

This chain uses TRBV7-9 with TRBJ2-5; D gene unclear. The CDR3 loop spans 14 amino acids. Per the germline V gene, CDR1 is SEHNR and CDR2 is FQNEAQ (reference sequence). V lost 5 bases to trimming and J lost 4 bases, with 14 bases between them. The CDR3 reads CASSPPRRRETQYF. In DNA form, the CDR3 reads TGTGCCAGCAGCCCCCCGCGGCGGAGAGAGACCCAGTACTTC.

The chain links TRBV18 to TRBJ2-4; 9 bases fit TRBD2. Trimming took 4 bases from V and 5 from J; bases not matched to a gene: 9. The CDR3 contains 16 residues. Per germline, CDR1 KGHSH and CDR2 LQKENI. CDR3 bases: TGTGCCAGCTCACTCGGGACTAGCCCTTCCCAAAACATTCAGTACTTC. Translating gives CASSLGTSPSQNIQYF.

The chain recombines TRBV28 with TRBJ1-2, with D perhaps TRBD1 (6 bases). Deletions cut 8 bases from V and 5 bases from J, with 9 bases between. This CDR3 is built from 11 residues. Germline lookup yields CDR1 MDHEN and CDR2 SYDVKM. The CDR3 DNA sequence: TGTGCCAGCCTGGGGGCGTATGGCTACACCTTC. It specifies CASLGAYGYTF.

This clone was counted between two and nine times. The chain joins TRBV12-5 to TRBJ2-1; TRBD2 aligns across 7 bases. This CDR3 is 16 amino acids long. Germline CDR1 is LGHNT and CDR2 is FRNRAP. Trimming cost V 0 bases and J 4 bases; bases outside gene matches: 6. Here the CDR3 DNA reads TGTGCTAGTGGTTTGGTACGTCTAGCGGCTTACAATGAGCAGTTCTTC. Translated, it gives CASGLVRLAAYNEQFF.

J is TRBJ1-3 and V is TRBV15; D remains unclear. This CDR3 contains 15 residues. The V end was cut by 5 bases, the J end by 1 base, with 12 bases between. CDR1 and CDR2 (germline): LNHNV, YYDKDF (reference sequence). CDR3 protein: CATSRLGSSGNTIYF. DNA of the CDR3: TGTGCCACCAGCCGCCTAGGGTCATCTGGAAACACCATATATTTT.

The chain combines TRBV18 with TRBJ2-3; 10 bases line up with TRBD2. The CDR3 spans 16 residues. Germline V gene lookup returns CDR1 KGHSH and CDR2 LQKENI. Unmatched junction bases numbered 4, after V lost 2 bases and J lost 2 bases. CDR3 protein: CASSPASGSVTDTQYF. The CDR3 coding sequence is TGTGCCAGCTCACCAGCTAGCGGGAGTGTCACAGATACGCAGTATTTT.

DNA for the CDR3: TGTGCCAGCAGCTTAGCCCCACCCGGACTAGCGTTGTTTGGTTATGAGCAGTTCTTC. This encodes CASSLAPPGLALFGYEQFF. The chain uses TRBV7-2 and TRBJ2-1, with 9 bases matching TRBD2. Germline CDR1 reads SGHTA; CDR2 reads FQGNSA. This CDR3 contains 19 residues. Trimming cost V 0 bases and J 8 bases; bases outside gene matches: 17.

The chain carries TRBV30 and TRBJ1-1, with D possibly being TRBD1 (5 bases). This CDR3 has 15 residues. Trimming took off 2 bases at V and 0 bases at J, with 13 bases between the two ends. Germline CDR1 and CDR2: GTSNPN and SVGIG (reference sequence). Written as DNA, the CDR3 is TGTGCCTGGAGTACCCAGGACATATTGAACACTGAAGCTTTCTTT. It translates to CAWSTQDILNTEAFF. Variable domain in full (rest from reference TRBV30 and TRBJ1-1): SQTIHQWPATLVQPVGSPLSLECTVEGTSNPNLYWYRQAAGRGLQLLFYSVGIGQISSEVPQNLSASRPQDRQFILSSKKLLLSDSGFYLCAWSTQDILNTEAFFGQGTRLTVV.

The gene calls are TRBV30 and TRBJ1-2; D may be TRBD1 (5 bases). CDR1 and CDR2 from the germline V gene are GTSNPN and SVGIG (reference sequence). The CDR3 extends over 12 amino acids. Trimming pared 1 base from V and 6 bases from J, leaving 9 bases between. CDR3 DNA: TGTGCCTGGAGTGCAAGGGGTCATGGCTACACCTTC. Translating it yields CAWSARGHGYTF.

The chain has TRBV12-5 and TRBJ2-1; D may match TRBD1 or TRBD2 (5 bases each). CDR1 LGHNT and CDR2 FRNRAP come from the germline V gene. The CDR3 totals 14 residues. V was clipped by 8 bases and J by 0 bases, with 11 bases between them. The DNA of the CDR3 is TGTGCTAGTCTTGGGGGAAGCTCCTACAATGAGCAGTTCTTC. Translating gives CASLGGSSYNEQFF.

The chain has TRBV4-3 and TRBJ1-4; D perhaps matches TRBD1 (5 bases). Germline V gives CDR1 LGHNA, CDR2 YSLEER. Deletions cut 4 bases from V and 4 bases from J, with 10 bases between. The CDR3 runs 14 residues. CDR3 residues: CASSLTEDNEKLFF. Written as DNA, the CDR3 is TGCGCCAGCAGCCTGACAGAGGATAATGAAAAACTGTTTTTT.

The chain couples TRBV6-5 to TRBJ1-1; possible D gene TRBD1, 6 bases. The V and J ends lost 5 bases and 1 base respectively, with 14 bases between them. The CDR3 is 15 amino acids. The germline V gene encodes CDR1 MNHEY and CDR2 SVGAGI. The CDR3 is CASSPWTAGNTEAFF. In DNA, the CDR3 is TGTGCCAGCAGTCCCTGGACAGCGGGGAACACTGAAGCTTTCTTT.

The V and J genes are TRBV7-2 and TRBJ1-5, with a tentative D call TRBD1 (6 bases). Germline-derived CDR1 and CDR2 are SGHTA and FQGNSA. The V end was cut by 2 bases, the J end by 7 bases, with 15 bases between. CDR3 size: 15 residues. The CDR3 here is CASSLSGAQGQPQHF. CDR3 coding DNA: TGTGCCAGCAGCTTATCAGGGGCGCAGGGCCAGCCCCAGCATTTT.

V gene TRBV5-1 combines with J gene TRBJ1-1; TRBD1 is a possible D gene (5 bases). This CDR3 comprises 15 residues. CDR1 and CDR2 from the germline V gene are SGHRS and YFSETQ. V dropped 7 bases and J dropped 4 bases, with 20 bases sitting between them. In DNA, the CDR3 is TGCGCCAGCGATCCCGGGGCCCCCAAGGGCACTGAAGCTTTCTTT. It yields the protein CASDPGAPKGTEAFF.

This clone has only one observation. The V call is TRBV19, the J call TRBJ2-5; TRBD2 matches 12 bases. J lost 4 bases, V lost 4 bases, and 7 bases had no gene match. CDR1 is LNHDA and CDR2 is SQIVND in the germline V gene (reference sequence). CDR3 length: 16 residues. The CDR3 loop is CASSSPLAGGTETQYF. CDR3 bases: TGTGCCAGTAGTAGTCCCCTAGCGGGGGGGACAGAGACCCAGTACTTC.

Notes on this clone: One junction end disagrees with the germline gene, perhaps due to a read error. For the CDR3, the DNA is TGTGCCAGCGGTGAATGGGGGACAGGGGGTAACTATGGCTACACCTTC. This sequence encodes CASGEWGTGGNYGYTF. This chain joins TRBV6-1 and TRBJ1-2; TRBD1 matches at 11 bases. CDR1 and CDR2 (germline): MNHNS, SASEGT. The CDR3 is 16 amino acids.

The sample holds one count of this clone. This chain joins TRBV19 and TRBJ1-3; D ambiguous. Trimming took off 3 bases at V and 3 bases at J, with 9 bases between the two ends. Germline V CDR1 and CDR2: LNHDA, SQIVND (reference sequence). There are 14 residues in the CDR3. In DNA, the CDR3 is TGTGCCAGTAGTATCCGCAAGGATGGAAACACCATATATTTT. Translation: CASSIRKDGNTIYF.

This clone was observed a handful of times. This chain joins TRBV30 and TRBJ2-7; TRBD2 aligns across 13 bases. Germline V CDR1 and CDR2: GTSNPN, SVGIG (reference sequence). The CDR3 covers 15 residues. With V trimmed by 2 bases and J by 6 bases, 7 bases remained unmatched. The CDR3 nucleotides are TGTGCCTGGAGTCGGAAGACTAGCGGGAGGAGCGAGCAGTACGTC. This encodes CAWSRKTSGRSEQYV.